These 26 T cell receptor beta chains were sequenced from one sample in a study of blood T cell repertoires in COVID-19. Method: immunoSEQ multiplex PCR; TCRdb's copy keeps in-frame clones and lacks some. The data show about 210,000 clones, 87% seen once. The sequencing sample was made of PBMCs or T cells enriched from blood (not recorded which). Receptors were obtained from a man aged 18 to 30 with acute COVID-19.

This sequence joins TRBV4-3 and TRBJ2-3, with TRBD1 matching 11 bases. Germline CDR1 LGHNA, CDR2 YSLEER. V lost 0 bases to trimming and J lost 4 bases; unmatched junction nucleotides: 6. CDR3 length equals 17 residues. For the CDR3, the DNA is TGCGCCAGCAGCCAAGATAGAGGACAGGGGGCGTCAGATACGCAGTATTTT. Its translation is CASSQDRGQGASDTQYF.

J is TRBJ2-1 and V is TRBV4-2; 10 positions match TRBD2. With V trimmed by 4 bases and J by 7 bases, 4 bases remained unmatched. There are 14 residues in the CDR3. CDR1 is LGHNA and CDR2 is YNFKEQ in the germline V gene. Here the CDR3 reads CASSPGLAENEQFF. The DNA of the CDR3 is TGTGCCAGCAGCCCCGGACTAGCGGAGAATGAGCAGTTCTTC.

CDR3 DNA sequence: TGTGCCAGCAGTTTGGGCGGATGGGGGCGGACGGAGTCCTACGAGCAGTACTTC. This codes for CASSLGGWGRTESYEQYF. The chain joins TRBV28 to TRBJ2-7, with D tentatively TRBD1 (6 bases). CDR3 length: 18 residues. Looked up from germline, CDR1 is MDHEN and CDR2 is SYDVKM. Trimming cost V 3 bases and J 1 base, with 22 bases left between them.

The chain employs TRBV28 and TRBJ1-3; tentative D call: TRBD1 (5 bases). Germline CDR1 is MDHEN and CDR2 is SYDVKM. Trimming stripped 1 base from V and 1 base from J, with 8 bases between. The CDR3 consists of 15 residues. The DNA of the CDR3 is TGTGCCAGCAGTTTATTATCAGGGTCTGGAAACACCATATATTTT. This translates into CASSLLSGSGNTIYF.

The rearrangement links TRBV3-1 (or the pseudogene TRBV3-2) to TRBJ1-2, with a tentative D call TRBD1 (6 bases). This CDR3 spans 12 amino acids. V lost 6 bases to trimming and J lost 7 bases, with 12 bases between them. Germline lookup yields CDR1 LGHDT and CDR2 YNNKEL (reference sequence). The CDR3 sequence: CASSPGAGGYTF. The CDR3 DNA follows: TGTGCCAGCAGTCCAGGGGCTGGTGGCTACACCTTC.

The rearrangement uses TRBV2 and TRBJ2-6, with 11 bases that match TRBD1. Looked up from germline, CDR1 is SNHLY and CDR2 is FYNNEI. The CDR3 is 16 amino acids. V was pared by 6 bases and J by 2 bases, with 3 bases of the junction left unmatched. The CDR3 protein is CASRDRGPAGANVLTF. Written as DNA, the CDR3 is TGTGCCAGCAGGGACAGGGGGCCGGCTGGGGCCAACGTCCTGACTTTC.

The J gene is TRBJ2-3, the V gene TRBV25-1; D may be TRBD2 (5 bases). Germline-derived CDR1 and CDR2 are MGHDK and SYGVNS. Trimming removed 5 bases from V and 6 bases from J, with 21 bases in between. This CDR3 has 16 amino acids. The CDR3 sequence: CASSPSAGLSGDTQYF. CDR3 nucleotides: TGTGCCAGCAGTCCCTCGGCCGGACTGAGTGGGGATACGCAGTATTTT. The full variable domain, rest sourced from reference TRBV25-1 and TRBJ2-3, is EADIYQTPRYLVIGTGKKITLECSQTMGHDKMYWYQQDPGMELHLIHYSYGVNSTEKGDLSSESTVSRIRTEHFPLTLESARPSHTSQYLCASSPSAGLSGDTQYFGPGTRLTVL.

This clone was observed once. This chain links TRBV9 with TRBJ1-2; 7 bases are a match to TRBD1. The germline gives CDR1 SGDLS, CDR2 YYNGEE. The CDR3 is made up of 14 amino acids. V shed 3 bases and J 4 bases; nucleotides not matched to a gene: 6. The CDR3 loop reads CASSAETGVYGYTF. The CDR3 DNA reads TGTGCCAGCAGCGCCGAAACAGGGGTCTATGGCTACACCTTC.

The gene calls are TRBV28 and TRBJ2-7; D is uncertain. The CDR3 runs 14 residues. The V gene's germline CDR1 is MDHEN and CDR2 SYDVKM. V shed 2 bases and J shed 4 bases, with 12 bases lying between them. CDR3 protein: CASSLVASRYEQYF. CDR3 DNA: TGTGCCAGCAGTTTAGTAGCTTCTAGGTACGAGCAGTACTTC.

The chain has TRBV6-5 and TRBJ2-3, with 10 bases matching TRBD1. Per germline, CDR1 MNHEY and CDR2 SVGAGI. Germline trimming cut 7 bases from V and 4 bases from J; bases unmatched to any gene: 8. This CDR3 is built from 15 residues. Here the CDR3 reads CASTSGTGDADTQYF. The CDR3 coding sequence is TGTGCCAGCACTTCCGGGACAGGGGACGCAGATACGCAGTATTTT.

This sequence joins TRBV18 and TRBJ2-3, with D possibly matching TRBD1 (6 bases). V lost 4 bases and J 2 bases, leaving 10 bases between the germline ends. Germline assignment: CDR1 KGHSH and CDR2 LQKENI. The length of the CDR3 is 14 residues. The chain's CDR3 is CASSLAGDTDTQYF. The CDR3 region has the DNA TGTGCCAGCTCACTGGCAGGGGACACAGATACGCAGTATTTT.

This clone has only one observation. CDR3: CSASRQTNTGELFF. CDR3 sequence (DNA): TGCAGTGCTAGTCGGCAGACTAACACCGGGGAGCTGTTTTTT. V usage is TRBV20-1 and J usage is TRBJ2-2; no definite D call. The CDR3 runs to 14 residues. V gave up 3 bases and J gave up 2 bases, with 10 bases separating them. Germline CDR1 reads DFQATT; CDR2 reads SNEGSKA (reference sequence).

The DNA for the CDR3 is TGTGCCAGCTCAGGGACAGGGGGATACGAGCAGTACTTC. This encodes CASSGTGGYEQYF. The chain uses TRBV18 and TRBJ2-7, with TRBD1 identical over 11 bases. This CDR3 region has 13 residues. From germline, CDR1 is KGHSH and CDR2 LQKENI. V lost 5 bases to trimming and J lost 4 bases; unmatched junction nucleotides: 1.

The genes are TRBV11-3 and TRBJ2-7; D possibly corresponds to TRBD1 (8 bases). Germline V gene lookup returns CDR1 SGHNT and CDR2 YENEEA. There are 14 residues in the CDR3. V lost 5 bases to trimming and J lost 6 bases, with 17 bases between them. CDR3 region: CASSTRQGRGEQYF. The CDR3 coding sequence is TGTGCCAGCAGCACACGACAGGGGAGGGGCGAGCAGTACTTC.

In its sample, this clone was seen a few times. The CDR3 spells CASSLMYRLDVPHYEQYF. In nucleotides, the CDR3 is TGTGCCAGCAGCTTAATGTATCGGCTAGATGTCCCGCACTACGAGCAGTACTTC. This chain uses TRBV11-3 with TRBJ2-7; no reliable D call. CDR1 is SGHNT, CDR2 YENEEA, per germline. Trimming pared 2 bases from V and 3 bases from J, leaving 23 bases between. CDR3 length: 18 residues.

The V and J genes are TRBV9 and TRBJ2-3; TRBD1 matches at 9 bases. The CDR3 is 17 amino acids. V gave up 3 bases and J gave up 1 base; unmatched junction bases: 9. From germline, CDR1 is SGDLS and CDR2 YYNGEE. DNA of the CDR3: TGTGCCAGCAGCGCCGAAGGGGGACAGGGCCGCACAGATACGCAGTATTTT. Protein: CASSAEGGQGRTDTQYF.

The chain couples TRBV27 to TRBJ1-5; 8 bases agree with TRBD1. The V gene's germline CDR1 is MNHEY and CDR2 SMNVEV (reference sequence). The CDR3 loop spans 15 amino acids. J lost 4 bases, V lost 5 bases, and 7 bases had no gene match. The DNA of the CDR3 is TGTGCCAGCAGTACCGGACAGGGAAGGAATCAGCCCCAGCATTTT. Amino acid sequence: CASSTGQGRNQPQHF.

The CDR3, as DNA: TGTGCCAGCAGCTTGCCGGGACTAGCGGGAGGGGAGCAGTACTTC. This translates into CASSLPGLAGGEQYF. V usage is TRBV5-4 and J usage is TRBJ2-7, with TRBD2 matching over 16 bases. Germline loops: CDR1 SGHNT, CDR2 YYREEE (reference sequence). V shed 1 base, J shed 7 bases, and the junction held 2 bases outside the gene matches. The CDR3 loop spans 15 amino acids. Full variable domain (rest looked up from reference TRBV5-4 and TRBJ2-7): ETGVTQSPTHLIKTRGQQVTLRCSSQSGHNTVSWYQQALGQGPQFIFQYYREEENGRGNFPPRFSGLQFPNYSSELNVNALELDDSALYLCASSLPGLAGGEQYFGPGTRLTVT.

This clone was seen just once. The chain carries TRBV5-1 and TRBJ2-7; D may be TRBD2 (7 bases). The germline CDR1 and CDR2 sequences are SGHRS and YFSETQ. The CDR3 is 12 amino acids. Trimming shortened V by 5 bases and J by 5 bases, and 11 bases separated the two germline ends. CDR3 loop: CASSRGGDEQYF. In DNA form, the CDR3 reads TGCGCCAGCAGTAGGGGGGGCGACGAGCAGTACTTC.

CDR3 nucleotides: TGTGCCAGCAGCGTAGCGGGGGGTCAGGGGGCTTCAGATACGCAGTATTTT. It specifies CASSVAGGQGASDTQYF. The V call is TRBV9, the J call TRBJ2-3, with a tentative D call TRBD1 (8 bases). The germline V gene has CDR1 SGDLS and CDR2 YYNGEE. The CDR3 loop spans 17 amino acids. The V and J ends lost 0 bases and 4 bases respectively, with 18 bases between them.

This chain connects TRBV3-1 (or the pseudogene TRBV3-2) to TRBJ1-2; 7 bases match TRBD1. The germline gives CDR1 LGHDT, CDR2 YNNKEL (reference sequence). The CDR3 has 15 residues. J gave up 1 base and V 7 bases, and 9 bases lay outside the gene matches. The CDR3 loop is CASKPQDRLNYGYTF. CDR3 nucleotide sequence: TGTGCCAGCAAGCCCCAGGACAGGCTTAACTATGGCTACACCTTC.

J is TRBJ2-1 and V is TRBV27, with D perhaps TRBD1 (6 bases). The CDR3 sequence is 14 residues long. Germline V gives CDR1 MNHEY, CDR2 SMNVEV (reference sequence). V was pared by 4 bases and J by 7 bases, with 14 bases between. CDR3 sequence (DNA): TGTGCCAGCAGTTACTCGACAGGCCTAAATGAGCAGTTCTTC. Encoded protein: CASSYSTGLNEQFF.

The gene calls are TRBV28 and TRBJ1-6; TRBD1 matches at 9 bases. Trimming at V came to 6 bases and at J to 9 bases, leaving 12 bases not matched to a gene. The CDR3 covers 16 residues. Germline CDR1 is MDHEN and CDR2 is SYDVKM. The CDR3 DNA reads TGTGCCAGCAGCTCCTCGGGGACAGGGTCGAGTTCACCCCTCCACTTT. It is translated as CASSSSGTGSSSPLHF.

V and J are TRBV28 and TRBJ2-7, with 7 bases matching TRBD1. V shed 6 bases and J 6 bases; nucleotides not matched to a gene: 11. CDR1 is MDHEN, CDR2 SYDVKM, per germline. The CDR3 has 14 amino acids. The CDR3 loop reads CASSPRGQTGEQYF. In nucleotides, the CDR3 is TGTGCCAGCAGCCCACGGGGACAGACCGGCGAGCAGTACTTC.

The chain has TRBV4-1 and TRBJ1-1; D unclear. The CDR3 covers 14 residues. V was cut by 4 bases and J by 2 bases, with 11 bases left in between. CDR1 and CDR2 (germline): MGHRA, YSYEKL. The CDR3, as DNA: TGCGCCAGCAGCCCCCCGGGAGTCAACACTGAAGCTTTCTTT. It codes for CASSPPGVNTEAFF.

The genes are TRBV19 and TRBJ2-4; D remains unclear. CDR3 length: 14 residues. The germline V gene encodes CDR1 LNHDA and CDR2 SQIVND (reference sequence). The V gene lost 2 bases and the J gene lost 0 bases, with 5 bases spanning the gap. CDR3 amino acids: CASSILLAKNIQYF. Written as DNA, the CDR3 is TGTGCCAGTAGTATACTCCTAGCCAAAAACATTCAGTACTTC.